This TCR beta chain comes out of a study of blood T cell repertoires in COVID-19. Study-wide background: COVID-19 samples, acute and convalescent, were from the United States, Italy and Spain. T cells, B-cell-depleted T cells, or PBMCs provided the cDNA or gDNA that served as material.

A Seattle source enrolled patients during active infection and followed them longitudinally. Per the germline V gene, CDR1 is LNHDA and CDR2 is SQIVND (reference sequence). This CDR3 region has 13 residues. V lost 9 bases, J lost 8 bases, and 6 bases stayed unmatched. Original analysis: Reference gene primer amplification gave estimated nucleated cell counts. The repertoire was sequenced with immunoSEQ multiplex PCR; TCRdb's copy has only in-frame clones and lacks some. That table gives V, J and clone size, and the DNA gave D and trimming. The table lists tens of thousands of clones, more than 80% of them singletons.

This chain links TRBV19 with TRBJ1-6, with 8 bases that match TRBD1. The receptor was derived from an older man with COVID-19, enrolled during active disease. The sequencing input was peripheral blood. CDR3 DNA: TGTGCCAGCCAGGCGACAGGGGATTCACCCCTCCACTTT. It codes for CASQATGDSPLHF. The full variable domain, completed using reference TRBV19 and TRBJ1-6, is DGGITQSPKYLFRKEGQNVTLSCEQNLNHDAMYWYRQDPGQGLRLIYYSQIVNDFQKGDIAEGYSVSREKKESFPLTVTSAQKNPTAFYLCASQATGDSPLHFGNGTRLTVT.